These T cell receptor beta chains were read from a single sample in a study of OX40 agonist ivuxolimab in advanced cancers. Using immunoSEQ multiplex PCR, the repertoire was profiled, and TCRdb retains in-frame clones only, with some absent. The data hold under 20,000 clones, with 75% to 90% observed a single time. This material consisted of CD4+ or CD8+ T cells sorted from blood, taken in a trial of the OX40 agonist ivuxolimab. These receptors all stem from an adult with an advanced solid tumor such as melanoma, head and neck, liver or kidney cancer. CDR3s include the opening cysteine and the closing phenylalanine or tryptophan. The D gene is left open where the match is weak. Expanded clones are given a class, and other clones once, few, many or no size at all.

>-|TRBJ1-4|TRBV23-1|TRBD1
CASSRRAGGNEKLFF
TGCGCCAGCAGTCGTAGGGCAGGGGGGAATGAAAAACTGTTTTTT
>few|TRBJ2-1|TRBV27|-
CASSYRLNNEQFF
TGTGCCAGCAGTTACAGGTTAAACAATGAGCAGTTCTTC
>-|TRBJ1-2|TRBV7-3|TRBD1
CASSFRTGLYGYTF
TGTGCCAGCAGCTTTAGGACAGGACTTTATGGCTACACCTTC
>-|TRBJ1-2|TRBV25-1|-
CASSGAQGYGYTF
TGTGCCAGCAGTGGGGCACAGGGATATGGCTACACCTTC
>-|TRBJ1-5|TRBV28|TRBD1
CASSAGTGNWGQPQHF
TGTGCCAGCAGTGCCGGGACAGGGAATTGGGGTCAGCCCCAGCATTTT
>-|TRBJ2-1|TRBV5-4|-
CASSPSAAVGYNEQFF
TGTGCCAGCAGCCCTTCCGCTGCAGTGGGCTACAATGAGCAGTTCTTC
>once|TRBJ2-3|TRBV5-4|-
CASSLSSAGGEDTQYF
TGTGCCAGCAGCTTGAGTTCGGCAGGGGGGGAAGATACGCAGTATTTT
>-|TRBJ2-3|TRBV7-8|TRBD2
CASSLGGSGGHSTDTQYF
TGTGCCAGCAGCTTAGGAGGTAGCGGGGGCCATAGCACAGATACGCAGTATTTT
>-|TRBJ2-1|TRBV6-4|TRBD2
CASSDGAGGYSYNEQFF
TGTGCCAGCAGTGATGGAGCGGGAGGTTACTCCTACAATGAGCAGTTCTTC
>-|TRBJ2-5|TRBV5-4|-
CASSLARDTAETQYF
TGTGCCAGCAGCTTGGCCCGGGACACCGCGGAGACCCAGTACTTC
>-|TRBJ1-2|TRBV5-8|-
CASRWGFSYGYTF
TGTGCCAGCAGGTGGGGCTTTAGCTATGGCTACACCTTC
>-|TRBJ2-2|TRBV28|TRBD1
CASSFLQGANTGELFF
TGTGCCAGCAGTTTTTTACAGGGGGCGAACACCGGGGAGCTGTTTTTT
>-|TRBJ2-1|TRBV4-3|-
CASSQGPAEYNEQFF
TGCGCCAGCAGCCAAGGACCTGCCGAGTACAATGAGCAGTTCTTC
>-|TRBJ2-2|TRBV5-6|-
CASSLLGSGELFF
TGTGCCAGCAGCTTGTTGGGGTCCGGGGAGCTGTTTTTT
>-|TRBJ2-3|TRBV27|TRBD2
CASSSSGSSDTQYF
TGTGCCAGCAGTTCTAGCGGGAGCTCAGATACGCAGTATTTT